The table lists the clone carrying this T cell receptor beta chain with many counts. Its matching antigen is unknown. The entry originates in a study of CD8 T cells in ankylosing spondylitis. Study-wide findings and caveats: Some motif variants were previously reported in reactive arthritis synovial fluid and blood.

Using its own MiXCR run on the 5' RACE reads, TCRdb lists one record per CDR3 protein. This repertoire shows tens of thousands of distinct CDR3 sequences, 2.5% to 3.5% found once; its top ten account for about 3%. Germline lookup yields CDR1 SGDLS and CDR2 YYNGEE. Trimming took 7 bases from V and 5 from J, leaving 20 bases between them. The CDR3 has 15 residues. The TCR sequence derives from a male donor with ankylosing spondylitis or in good health (not recorded which). The chain couples TRBV9 to TRBJ2-3; D is possibly TRBD2 (7 bases). The specimen was blood, either unsorted or a sorted T cell fraction (not recorded which). In nucleotides, the CDR3 is TGTGCCAGCCGCCCCCCGGGGGGCAGGGAAGATACGCAGTATTTT. This gives the protein CASRPPGGREDTQYF.